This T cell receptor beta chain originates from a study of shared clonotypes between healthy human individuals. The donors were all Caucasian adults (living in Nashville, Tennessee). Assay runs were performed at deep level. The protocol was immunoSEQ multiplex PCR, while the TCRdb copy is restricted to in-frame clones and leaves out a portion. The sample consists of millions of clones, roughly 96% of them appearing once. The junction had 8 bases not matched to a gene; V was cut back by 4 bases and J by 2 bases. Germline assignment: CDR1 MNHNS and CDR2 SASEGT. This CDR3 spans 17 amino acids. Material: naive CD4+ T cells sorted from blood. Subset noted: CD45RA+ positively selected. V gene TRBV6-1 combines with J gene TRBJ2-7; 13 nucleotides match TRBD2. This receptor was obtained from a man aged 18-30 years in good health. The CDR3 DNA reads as TGTGCCAGCAGTGGTCCCGGGACTAGCGGGGTCGCCTACGAGCAGTACTTC. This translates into CASSGPGTSGVAYEQYF.